These 22 T cell receptor beta chains were all obtained from the same sample, sequenced in a study of cytomegalovirus exposure and HLA in healthy donors. Amplification used 60 Vbeta primers and 13 Jbeta primers. Method: immunoSEQ multiplex PCR; TCRdb's copy keeps in-frame clones and lacks some. In the table there are over 150,000 clones, 85% of which are singletons. The sample taken for sequencing was PBMCs. The receptors come from a boy aged 2 to 9 in good health and CMV-seronegative.

V usage is TRBV2 and J usage is TRBJ1-1; D not certain. The germline V and J ends were trimmed by 6 bases and 7 bases, with 12 bases remaining between them. The CDR3 length is 12 residues. The germline CDR1 and CDR2 sequences are SNHLY and FYNNEI. CDR3 nucleotide sequence: TGTGCCAGCAGCCAGGCCGGGAATGAAGCTTTCTTT. Amino acids: CASSQAGNEAFF.

This rearrangement joins TRBV28 to TRBJ1-2; D is possibly TRBD1 (6 bases). Looked up from germline, CDR1 is MDHEN and CDR2 is SYDVKM. CDR3 length: 17 amino acids. Trimming stripped 3 bases from V and 0 bases from J, with 17 bases between. CDR3 in amino acids: CASSFPQGRRTNYGYTF. The CDR3 DNA reads as TGTGCCAGCAGTTTCCCCCAGGGGCGACGAACTAACTATGGCTACACCTTC.

The count of this clone is one. J is TRBJ2-1 and V is TRBV6-5; 10 bases are a match to TRBD1. The CDR3 runs 16 residues. V was clipped by 4 bases and J by 10 bases; unmatched bases: 13. The germline CDR1 and CDR2 sequences are MNHEY and SVGAGI. Here the CDR3 reads CASSSTQRDRGKEQFF. The CDR3 nucleotides read TGTGCCAGCAGTTCTACTCAGCGGGACAGGGGTAAAGAGCAGTTCTTC.

The chain joins TRBV5-6 to TRBJ2-5; unclear D gene. The CDR3 length is 11 residues. CDR1 is SGHDT and CDR2 is YYEEEE in the germline V gene. V gave up 4 bases and J gave up 5 bases, with 6 bases separating them. The CDR3 DNA sequence: TGTGCCAGCAGCCGTCCGGAGACCCAGTACTTC. This sequence encodes CASSRPETQYF.

This rearrangement joins TRBV30 to TRBJ1-4; possible D gene TRBD1, 6 bases. The CDR3 totals 15 residues. V lost 2 bases, J lost 7 bases, and 17 bases lay in between. The germline V gene encodes CDR1 GTSNPN and CDR2 SVGIG (reference sequence). The CDR3 DNA sequence: TGTGCCTGGAGTTCGACGACAGGAGGTAGTGAAAAACTGTTTTTT. Protein: CAWSSTTGGSEKLFF.

The chain joins TRBV28 to TRBJ2-6; D is perhaps TRBD2 (5 bases). Germline CDR1 reads MDHEN; CDR2 reads SYDVKM. V was cut by 7 bases and J by 4 bases, with 14 bases left in between. The CDR3 length is 15 residues. CDR3: CASNQGSGGANVLTF. Here the CDR3 DNA reads TGTGCCAGCAATCAAGGCAGCGGAGGGGCCAACGTCCTGACTTTC.

The J gene is TRBJ2-1, the V gene TRBV5-1; 12 bases match TRBD2. Germline lookup yields CDR1 SGHRS and CDR2 YFSETQ. The trim removed 5 bases at V and 4 bases at J, leaving 16 bases unmatched. The CDR3 has 19 amino acids. This CDR3 is CASRVGLAGGPRSYNEQFF. As DNA, the CDR3 is TGCGCCAGCAGGGTTGGGCTAGCGGGAGGGCCGCGTTCTTACAATGAGCAGTTCTTC. Filled out from reference TRBV5-1 and TRBJ2-1, the complete variable domain reads KAGVTQTPRYLIKTRGQQVTLSCSPISGHRSVSWYQQTPGQGLQFLFEYFSETQRNKGNFPGRFSGRQFSNSRSEMNVSTLELGDSALYLCASRVGLAGGPRSYNEQFFGPGTRLTVL.

The V call is TRBV6-1, the J call TRBJ2-5, with 11 bases that match TRBD2. Unmatched junction bases numbered 3, after V lost 6 bases and J lost 3 bases. The germline V gene encodes CDR1 MNHNS and CDR2 SASEGT. This CDR3 contains 14 residues. CDR3 DNA: TGTGCCAGCAGCCCGGGACTAGCGGAAGAGACCCAGTACTTC. This gives the protein CASSPGLAEETQYF.

The chain recombines TRBV19 with TRBJ1-6, with D perhaps TRBD1 (5 bases). The CDR3 consists of 15 residues. Trimming left V 4 bases short and J 7 bases short, with 14 bases between. Germline V CDR1 and CDR2: LNHDA, SQIVND (reference sequence). For the CDR3, the DNA is TGTGCCAGTAGTACGGACACAGACTGGAATTCACCCCTCCACTTT. Translating it yields CASSTDTDWNSPLHF.

The chain carries TRBV4-1 and TRBJ1-3; D is ambiguous. The CDR3 is 18 residues long. The germline gives CDR1 MGHRA, CDR2 YSYEKL. Deletions cut 1 base from V and 0 bases from J, with 16 bases between. In DNA form, the CDR3 reads TGCGCCAGCAGCCAAGTTTTTGGCAGAACCTCCTCTGGAAACACCATATATTTT. Translation: CASSQVFGRTSSGNTIYF.

The V gene is TRBV30, the J gene TRBJ1-6; D ambiguous. Trimming shortened V by 3 bases and J by 6 bases, and 15 bases separated the two germline ends. CDR3 length: 15 residues. In germline, CDR1 is GTSNPN, CDR2 SVGIG (reference sequence). CDR3 region: CAWSLNGRGNSPLHF. The CDR3 nucleotides read TGTGCCTGGAGCCTAAATGGACGGGGTAATTCACCCCTCCACTTT.

This clone is a singleton in its sample. The chain joins TRBV18 to TRBJ1-2; TRBD1 agrees at 9 bases. The CDR3 spans 16 residues. Trimming took 0 bases from V and 0 from J; bases not matched to a gene: 2. The germline V gene encodes CDR1 KGHSH and CDR2 LQKENI. The DNA of the CDR3 is TGTGCCAGCTCACCACCTACAGGGGGCCCTAACTATGGCTACACCTTC. This gives the protein CASSPPTGGPNYGYTF.

V and J are TRBV4-2 and TRBJ2-5; TRBD2 matches at 10 bases. CDR1 is LGHNA and CDR2 is YNFKEQ in the germline V gene. The CDR3 length is 17 residues. V lost 1 base to trimming and J lost 3 bases; unmatched junction nucleotides: 8. The CDR3 protein is CASSQVGAGGREETQYF. The CDR3 coding sequence is TGTGCCAGCAGCCAAGTAGGAGCGGGGGGGCGCGAAGAGACCCAGTACTTC.

V gene TRBV5-1 combines with J gene TRBJ2-7; D remains ambiguous. This CDR3 spans 12 amino acids. The germline V and J ends were trimmed by 0 bases and 4 bases, with 5 bases remaining between them. Germline V gives CDR1 SGHRS, CDR2 YFSETQ. In nucleotides, the CDR3 is TGCGCCAGCAGCTTGGACGGGTACGAGCAGTACGTC. It codes for CASSLDGYEQYV.

The chain is built from TRBV5-1 and TRBJ2-3; 12 bases fit TRBD2. Unmatched junction bases numbered 5, after V lost 7 bases and J lost 2 bases. This CDR3 comprises 15 residues. The V gene's germline CDR1 is SGHRS and CDR2 YFSETQ. In DNA form, the CDR3 reads TGCGCCAGCGGGTCTAGCGGGAGGGCCACAGATACGCAGTATTTT. Protein: CASGSSGRATDTQYF.

This chain links TRBV7-2 with TRBJ1-5, with D possibly TRBD1 on 6 matching bases. Germline lookup yields CDR1 SGHTA and CDR2 FQGNSA. The CDR3 spans 14 residues. Between the trimmed V and J ends, which lost 5 bases and 1 base, there was a span of 9 bases. CDR3 region: CASSTQGSNQPQHF. The DNA of the CDR3 is TGTGCCAGCAGCACACAGGGAAGCAATCAGCCCCAGCATTTT.

The genes are TRBV18 and TRBJ2-5, with 7 bases lining up with TRBD2. Per the germline V gene, CDR1 is KGHSH and CDR2 is LQKENI. The CDR3 runs to 15 residues. J was trimmed by 1 base and V by 6 bases; bases with no gene match: 8. The CDR3 region is CASSQQRGSQETQYF. DNA for the CDR3: TGTGCCAGCTCTCAGCAGCGGGGAAGCCAAGAGACCCAGTACTTC.

This chain joins TRBV25-1 and TRBJ2-3; maybe TRBD1 (6 bases). Germline V CDR1 and CDR2: MGHDK, SYGVNS. The CDR3 has 13 residues. V shed 5 bases and J shed 4 bases, with 10 bases lying between them. CDR3 nucleotides: TGTGCCAGCAGTTCCTCAGGGGCAGATACGCAGTATTTT. Its protein is CASSSSGADTQYF.

The genes are TRBV7-9 and TRBJ1-3; 8 nucleotides agree with TRBD1. CDR1 SEHNR and CDR2 FQNEAQ come from the germline V gene (reference sequence). Trimming removed 8 bases from V and 0 bases from J; junction bases left unmatched: 15. CDR3 length equals 18 residues. This CDR3 reads CASHLSGGPVTSGNTIYF. In nucleotides, the CDR3 is TGTGCCAGCCATTTGTCAGGGGGCCCAGTTACCTCTGGAAACACCATATATTTT.

The rearrangement links TRBV19 to TRBJ2-1; weak D call: TRBD2 (6 bases). V gave up 3 bases and J gave up 9 bases, with 21 bases separating them. Germline V CDR1 and CDR2: LNHDA, SQIVND (reference sequence). The CDR3 is made up of 16 amino acids. Here the CDR3 reads CASSINWAGHFPEQFF. The CDR3 nucleotides read TGTGCCAGTAGTATTAATTGGGCGGGGCACTTTCCTGAGCAGTTCTTC.

Details on this clone: At the DNA level, this CDR3 is encoded by other sequences in the same sample as well. The chain recombines TRBV5-1 with TRBJ2-5, with D possibly being TRBD1 (5 bases). The CDR3 consists of 16 residues. The germline gives CDR1 SGHRS, CDR2 YFSETQ. V shed 0 bases and J shed 2 bases, with 14 bases lying between them. The CDR3 nucleotides read TGCGCCAGCAGCTTGGAAACGTCAGGGTTACAAGAGACCCAGTACTTC. Protein product: CASSLETSGLQETQYF.

The chain employs TRBV4-1 and TRBJ2-7, with D maybe TRBD1 (6 bases). Trimming left V 3 bases short and J 0 bases short, with 9 bases between. The CDR3 is 14 amino acids. Per the germline V gene, CDR1 is MGHRA and CDR2 is YSYEKL. This CDR3 reads CASSQGHPSYEQYF. CDR3 nucleotides: TGCGCCAGCAGCCAGGGACACCCCTCCTACGAGCAGTACTTC.